A single sample is the source of the 12 T cell receptor beta chains below, sequenced in a study of blood T cell repertoires in COVID-19. Measured with immunoSEQ multiplex PCR; TCRdb has only the in-frame clones, and not every one. The top ten clones hold around 8.4% of a sample with around 140,000 clones, 81% of them seen once. The specimen was peripheral blood. The origin of the receptors is a human donor in a cohort sampled during active COVID-19.

CDR3 sequence (DNA): TGTGCCAGCAGCAACTTACAGGGGTGGGTTGAGCAGTTCTTC. Translated, it gives CASSNLQGWVEQFF. The chain employs TRBV28 and TRBJ2-1, with 7 bases matching TRBD1. Germline assignment: CDR1 MDHEN and CDR2 SYDVKM. The CDR3 contains 14 residues. J lost 9 bases, V lost 6 bases, and 11 bases had no gene match.

This chain joins TRBV29-1 and TRBJ1-2; 8 positions match TRBD1. Trimming removed 3 bases from V and 6 bases from J; junction bases left unmatched: 6. CDR1 SQVTM and CDR2 ANQGSEA come from the germline V gene. The CDR3 loop spans 13 amino acids. The CDR3 nucleotides are TGCAGCGTTGACACAGGGGGAGTGGATGGCTACACCTTC. This sequence encodes CSVDTGGVDGYTF.

Points on this clone: Germline and junction disagree at one end, which may indicate a read error. The chain carries TRBV9 and TRBJ2-2, with 7 positions matching TRBD1. Looked up from germline, CDR1 is SGDLS and CDR2 is YYNGEE. The CDR3 extends over 14 amino acids. In DNA form, the CDR3 reads TGTGCCGGCAGGGGGACAGAGGACACCGGGGAGCTGTTTTTT. Translation gives CAGRGTEDTGELFF.

CDR3 bases: TGCAGCGTTGAAGGGACAGGCGTGAACACTGAAGCTTTCTTT. This codes for CSVEGTGVNTEAFF. The chain joins TRBV29-1 to TRBJ1-1; 7 positions match TRBD1. Looked up from germline, CDR1 is SQVTM and CDR2 is ANQGSEA. J was trimmed by 0 bases and V by 1 base; bases with no gene match: 2. The CDR3 has 14 residues. Using reference TRBV29-1 and TRBJ1-1 for the parts outside the CDR3, the full variable domain is SAVISQKPSRDICQRGTSLTIQCQVDSQVTMMFWYRQQPGQSLTLIATANQGSEATYESGFVIDKFPISRPNLTFSTLTVSNMSPEDSSIYLCSVEGTGVNTEAFFGQGTRLTVV.

This clone was recorded once. V usage is TRBV6-6 and J usage is TRBJ2-1; 14 nucleotides agree with TRBD2. The CDR3 length is 15 residues. After removal of 6 bases from V and 6 bases from J, the junction contained 4 bases not matched to a gene. Germline values: CDR1 MNHNY, CDR2 SVGAGI (reference sequence). CDR3 residues: CASRSGTSGSNEQFF. In DNA form, the CDR3 reads TGTGCCAGCAGATCCGGGACTAGCGGGAGCAATGAGCAGTTCTTC.

As for this clone: The identical CDR3 is also encoded by other nucleotide sequences in the sample. The chain recombines TRBV12-3 or TRBV12-4 with TRBJ2-7; 7 bases align to TRBD2. The CDR3 runs to 13 residues. Trimming at V came to 3 bases and at J to 2 bases, leaving 1 base not matched to a gene. DNA for the CDR3: TGTGCCAGCAGTTTGGCGGGAGCCTACGAGCAGTACTTC. As protein: CASSLAGAYEQYF.

Here the CDR3 reads CASSPGQGHEQYF. DNA for the CDR3: TGTGCCAGCAGCCCAGGACAGGGCCACGAGCAGTACTTC. The V gene is TRBV7-2, the J gene TRBJ2-7, with TRBD1 matching over 8 bases. CDR3 length: 13 amino acids. The V segment lost 5 bases and the J segment 5 bases; nucleotides outside the gene matches: 5. The germline CDR1 and CDR2 sequences are SGHTA and FQGNSA.

This clone appeared once. This chain connects TRBV2 to TRBJ1-5; D possibly corresponds to TRBD1 (6 bases). The germline V gene has CDR1 SNHLY and CDR2 FYNNEI. Deletions cut 6 bases from V and 2 bases from J, with 11 bases between. The CDR3 totals 14 residues. CDR3 loop: CASRRDNGNQPQHF. For the CDR3, the DNA is TGTGCCAGCAGGAGGGACAACGGCAATCAGCCCCAGCATTTT.

V is TRBV6-2 or TRBV6-3 and J is TRBJ1-2, with a weak D call TRBD1 (6 bases). This CDR3 spans 14 amino acids. Germline CDR1 MNHEY, CDR2 SVGEGT. V was clipped by 6 bases and J by 4 bases, with 15 bases between them. The chain's CDR3 is CASSVTRGFYGYTF. CDR3 nucleotide sequence: TGTGCCAGCAGCGTAACCAGGGGATTCTATGGCTACACCTTC.

The CDR3 loop is CASSQPRQGLNQPQHF. The CDR3 bases are TGCGCCAGCAGCCAACCGAGACAGGGGTTGAATCAGCCCCAGCATTTT. The rearrangement links TRBV4-1 to TRBJ1-5, with 8 positions matching TRBD1. The J segment lost 4 bases and the V segment lost 2 bases, leaving 7 bases of the junction unmatched. Germline V gives CDR1 MGHRA, CDR2 YSYEKL. The CDR3 is 16 residues long.

The V gene is TRBV2, the J gene TRBJ1-5; tentative D call: TRBD1 (5 bases). The CDR3 extends over 15 amino acids. Deletions cut 10 bases from V and 2 bases from J, with 18 bases between. Germline CDR1 reads SNHLY; CDR2 reads FYNNEI. CDR3 residues: CATLPNLRGNQPQHF. The CDR3 nucleotides are TGTGCCACCCTCCCAAACCTCAGGGGCAATCAGCCCCAGCATTTT.

This clone was counted once. This chain uses TRBV7-7 with TRBJ2-3; TRBD1 matches 9 bases. CDR3 length: 14 amino acids. The germline gives CDR1 SSHAT, CDR2 FNYEAQ (reference sequence). Trimming at V came to 4 bases and at J to 3 bases, leaving 2 bases not matched to a gene. Here the CDR3 DNA reads TGTGCCAGCAGCTCGGGACAGGGAACAGATACGCAGTATTTT. Its translation is CASSSGQGTDTQYF.